These 28 T cell receptor beta chains came from one sample sequenced in a study of Ad26.COV2.S vaccination and SARS-CoV-2 variants. Sequenced by immunoSEQ multiplex PCR; TCRdb stores in-frame clones only, minus some. The repertoire holds 300,000 to 400,000 clones, with 80% to 90% as singletons. The treatment denotes: roughly 18 received Ad26.COV2.S at low or high dose, single or two shots; about 5 received placebo; per-sample allocation not given. Repertoires come from day 63 after the first vaccine or placebo injection. The sample in question was peripheral blood, obtained in a trial of Ad26.COV2.S vaccine versus placebo. The receptors originated from a person aged 18-65 years who received the Ad26.COV2.S COVID-19 vaccine or a placebo.

The chain employs TRBV12-3 or TRBV12-4 and TRBJ2-5, with D unresolved. This CDR3 spans 13 amino acids. Trimming cost V 4 bases and J 3 bases, with 9 bases left between them. The CDR3 loop is CASSWAGEETQYF. For the CDR3, the DNA is TGTGCCAGCAGTTGGGCCGGCGAAGAGACCCAGTACTTC.

Details on this clone: The sample carries other DNA sequences with the same CDR3. The chain carries TRBV19 and TRBJ2-7; no definite D call. The germline CDR1 and CDR2 sequences are LNHDA and SQIVND (reference sequence). This CDR3 is 13 amino acids long. V lost 3 bases and J 0 bases, leaving 6 bases between the germline ends. CDR3 in DNA: TGTGCCAGTAGTATCGGCAACTCCTACGAGCAGTACTTC. Amino acids: CASSIGNSYEQYF.

The chain recombines TRBV4-2 with TRBJ2-4; TRBD1 matches 7 bases. The CDR3 runs to 16 residues. Germline CDR1 reads LGHNA; CDR2 reads YNFKEQ. The junction had 5 bases not matched to a gene; V was cut back by 2 bases and J by 1 base. CDR3 loop: CASSQPTGSAKNIQYF. CDR3 in DNA: TGTGCCAGCAGCCAACCGACAGGGTCGGCCAAAAACATTCAGTACTTC.

The genes are TRBV2 and TRBJ2-7, with 8 positions matching TRBD2. Germline CDR1 reads SNHLY; CDR2 reads FYNNEI. The CDR3 has 14 residues. V gave up 4 bases and J gave up 2 bases; unmatched junction bases: 4. CDR3 in DNA: TGTGCCAGCAGTGGGACTAGCCGGACCTACGAGCAGTACTTC. Translated: CASSGTSRTYEQYF.

This clone was seen only a few times. The V call is TRBV6-6, the J call TRBJ1-2; 8 nucleotides agree with TRBD1. J gave up 6 bases and V 5 bases, and 2 bases lay outside the gene matches. Germline V gene lookup returns CDR1 MNHNY and CDR2 SVGAGI (reference sequence). This CDR3 region has 12 residues. As DNA, the CDR3 is TGTGCCAGCAGTGGACAGGGTGATGGCTACACCTTC. This encodes CASSGQGDGYTF.

V is TRBV5-5 and J is TRBJ2-7; D uncertain. The CDR3 totals 13 residues. The V end was cut by 0 bases, the J end by 3 bases, with 7 bases between. Germline V gene sequence: CDR1 SGHKS, CDR2 YYEKEE (reference sequence). The CDR3 here is CASSLDGNYEQYF. Written as DNA, the CDR3 is TGTGCCAGCAGCTTGGACGGAAACTACGAGCAGTACTTC.

The V and J genes are TRBV4-2 and TRBJ2-2; tentative D call: TRBD2 (5 bases). The V end was cut by 1 base, the J end by 3 bases, with 9 bases between. The CDR3 extends over 15 amino acids. CDR1 and CDR2 from the germline V gene are LGHNA and YNFKEQ. The CDR3 spells CASSQVRGDTGELFF. As DNA, the CDR3 is TGTGCCAGCAGCCAAGTTCGGGGTGACACCGGGGAGCTGTTTTTT.

CDR3 coding DNA: TGTGCCAGCAGCTTAGACAGAAACAAACTGTTTTTT. Residues: CASSLDRNKLFF. The V call is TRBV7-8, the J call TRBJ1-4; D gene ambiguous. With 1 base removed from V and 11 bases from J, the gap between germline ends came to 8 bases. Germline V CDR1 and CDR2: SGHVS, FQNEAQ. The CDR3 covers 12 residues.

The chain has TRBV7-9 and TRBJ1-1; TRBD1 might be the D (5 bases). Germline lookup yields CDR1 SEHNR and CDR2 FQNEAQ (reference sequence). This CDR3 contains 12 residues. V was shortened by 8 bases and J by 0 bases, with 7 bases between the two germline ends. The CDR3 sequence is CASDRLNTEAFF. The CDR3 nucleotides read TGTGCCAGCGACAGATTGAACACTGAAGCTTTCTTT.

The chain employs TRBV6-5 and TRBJ2-3; tentative D call: TRBD2 (7 bases). Trimming removed 3 bases at V and 1 base at J, with 14 bases between. From germline, CDR1 is MNHEY and CDR2 SVGAGI. This CDR3 is 16 amino acids long. This CDR3 reads CASSYMGGGGTDTQYF. The DNA for the CDR3 is TGTGCCAGCAGTTATATGGGGGGGGGCGGCACAGATACGCAGTATTTT.

This rearrangement joins TRBV30 to TRBJ1-6; possible D gene TRBD1, 5 bases. CDR1 and CDR2 (germline): GTSNPN, SVGIG (reference sequence). V was shortened by 2 bases and J by 2 bases, with 10 bases between the two germline ends. This CDR3 region has 15 residues. The CDR3 loop is CAWSPQGAYNSPLHF. The CDR3 nucleotides are TGTGCCTGGAGTCCCCAGGGCGCCTATAATTCACCCCTCCACTTT.

CDR3 sequence: CASIFGQVNTGELFF. As DNA, the CDR3 is TGTGCCAGCATTTTCGGACAGGTGAACACCGGGGAGCTGTTTTTT. The chain carries TRBV6-5 and TRBJ2-2; 7 nucleotides align to TRBD1. The V gene end was trimmed by 7 bases and the J gene end by 1 base; junction bases not matched to a gene: 6. Germline values: CDR1 MNHEY, CDR2 SVGAGI. The CDR3 has 15 amino acids.

As to this clone: Other DNA sequences in the sample encode the same CDR3. The chain couples TRBV30 to TRBJ2-7, with D hard to call. Germline lookup yields CDR1 GTSNPN and CDR2 SVGIG (reference sequence). The CDR3 has 12 amino acids. V was trimmed by 0 bases and J by 3 bases, leaving 6 bases between them. CDR3 sequence: CAWSVPGYEQYF. The DNA of the CDR3 is TGTGCCTGGAGTGTACCTGGCTACGAGCAGTACTTC.

This clone turned up a few times. V is TRBV5-1 and J is TRBJ2-3; TRBD2 agrees at 9 bases. CDR1 and CDR2 from the germline V gene are SGHRS and YFSETQ. This CDR3 is built from 16 residues. V gave up 0 bases and J gave up 4 bases; unmatched junction bases: 6. For the CDR3, the DNA is TGCGCCAGCAGCTTGGTGATTAGCGGGGGATCAGATACGCAGTATTTT. Translation gives CASSLVISGGSDTQYF.

The V call is TRBV19, the J call TRBJ1-2; tentative D call: TRBD1 (5 bases). Germline V lookup: CDR1 LNHDA, CDR2 SQIVND (reference sequence). V lost 3 bases and J lost 8, with 10 bases in between. The CDR3 has 12 amino acids. DNA of the CDR3: TGTGCCAGTAGTATGGGAGGGGACGGCTACACCTTC. Translating it yields CASSMGGDGYTF. Filled out from reference TRBV19 and TRBJ1-2, the complete variable domain reads DGGITQSPKYLFRKEGQNVTLSCEQNLNHDAMYWYRQDPGQGLRLIYYSQIVNDFQKGDIAEGYSVSREKKESFPLTVTSAQKNPTAFYLCASSMGGDGYTFGSGTRLTVV.

This clone occurred a few times. V usage is TRBV6-5 and J usage is TRBJ2-1; a weak D match, TRBD1 (6 bases). CDR1 is MNHEY, CDR2 SVGAGI, per germline. The CDR3 contains 16 residues. V lost 0 bases and J lost 2, with 11 bases in between. This chain's CDR3 is CASSYSGTSTYNEQFF. Here the CDR3 DNA reads TGTGCCAGCAGTTACTCCGGGACAAGTACCTACAATGAGCAGTTCTTC.

A note on this clone: The sample contains more than one DNA sequence encoding this CDR3. The CDR3: CASSQDRRYEQYF. The DNA of the CDR3 is TGTGCCAGCAGCCAAGATCGCCGGTACGAGCAGTACTTC. The V gene is TRBV3-1 (or the pseudogene TRBV3-2), the J gene TRBJ2-7; no clear D gene. Germline V gene data show CDR1 as LGHDT and CDR2 as YNNKEL (reference sequence). The CDR3 consists of 13 residues. The V end lost 0 bases, the J end lost 4 bases, and 7 bases lay between the germline ends.

This rearrangement joins TRBV4-2 to TRBJ1-4; D gene uncertain. Germline V CDR1 and CDR2: LGHNA, YNFKEQ. The CDR3 loop spans 16 amino acids. The ends were cut back, 0 bases at V and 8 bases at J, with 16 bases in the middle. The CDR3 DNA reads TGTGCCAGCAGCCAAGATCAGTCGGAGACCGGCGAAAAACTGTTTTTT. Translating it yields CASSQDQSETGEKLFF.

The V call is TRBV28, the J call TRBJ2-1; 9 nucleotides line up with TRBD1. The V gene end was trimmed by 3 bases and the J gene end by 8 bases; junction bases not matched to a gene: 2. The CDR3 has 13 amino acids. Per germline, CDR1 MDHEN and CDR2 SYDVKM. CDR3 protein: CASSFRDRDEQFF. The CDR3 DNA sequence: TGTGCCAGCAGTTTTCGGGACAGGGATGAGCAGTTCTTC.

This clone occurred a few times. The chain carries TRBV19 and TRBJ1-1, with D tentatively TRBD1 (6 bases). V lost 10 bases to trimming and J lost 2 bases, with 20 bases between them. This CDR3 contains 15 residues. In germline, CDR1 is LNHDA, CDR2 SQIVND (reference sequence). CDR3 in amino acids: CATSRGLSGNTEAFF. The CDR3 nucleotides read TGTGCCACTTCACGGGGGCTATCAGGTAACACTGAAGCTTTCTTT. Full variable domain (missing parts from reference TRBV19 and TRBJ1-1): DGGITQSPKYLFRKEGQNVTLSCEQNLNHDAMYWYRQDPGQGLRLIYYSQIVNDFQKGDIAEGYSVSREKKESFPLTVTSAQKNPTAFYLCATSRGLSGNTEAFFGQGTRLTVV.

The rearrangement joins TRBV6-5 to TRBJ1-1, with 7 bases aligning to TRBD1. After removal of 5 bases from V and 3 bases from J, the junction contained 6 bases not matched to a gene. The germline V gene encodes CDR1 MNHEY and CDR2 SVGAGI. The CDR3 sequence is 14 residues long. This chain's CDR3 is CASSQQGRYTEAFF. The CDR3, as DNA: TGTGCCAGCAGTCAACAGGGGCGGTACACTGAAGCTTTCTTT.

V gene TRBV4-1 combines with J gene TRBJ1-1, with D maybe TRBD1 (6 bases). Per the germline V gene, CDR1 is MGHRA and CDR2 is YSYEKL. This CDR3 region has 14 residues. V was cut by 3 bases and J by 1 base, with 9 bases left in between. The chain's CDR3 is CASSQRTANTEAFF. As DNA, the CDR3 is TGCGCCAGCAGCCAGAGGACAGCGAACACTGAAGCTTTCTTT.

This clone came up once. Sequence at one end of the junction differs from germline and may be a read error. V usage is TRBV6-4 and J usage is TRBJ1-2; D gene ambiguous. The length of the CDR3 is 10 residues. CDR1 is MRHNA, CDR2 SNTAGT, per germline. The CDR3 is CASRGPLERF. CDR3 coding DNA: TGTGCCAGCAGGGGTCCCTTGGAGAGATTC.

This CDR3 reads CASSLYKGGAQYF. The CDR3 coding sequence is TGTGCCAGCAGTTTATATAAAGGGGGGGCCCAGTACTTC. The chain carries TRBV12-3 or TRBV12-4 and TRBJ2-5, with D perhaps TRBD2 (7 bases). V was pared by 2 bases and J by 9 bases, with 13 bases between. This CDR3 contains 13 residues.

The chain carries TRBV30 and TRBJ1-6, with 7 bases matching TRBD1. J lost 7 bases, V lost 3 bases, and 15 bases had no gene match. Per the germline V gene, CDR1 is GTSNPN and CDR2 is SVGIG (reference sequence). The CDR3 extends over 17 amino acids. CDR3 nucleotide sequence: TGTGCCTGGAGCCCGATCTCGACAGGGTGGGGAAATTCACCCCTCCACTTT. It encodes CAWSPISTGWGNSPLHF.

The CDR3 sequence is CASSVEGRENEKLFF. CDR3 nucleotides: TGTGCCAGCAGCGTAGAGGGCAGGGAAAATGAAAAACTGTTTTTT. The rearrangement links TRBV9 to TRBJ1-4, with a tentative D call TRBD1 (5 bases). Trimming pared 0 bases from V and 5 bases from J, leaving 11 bases between. Germline V gives CDR1 SGDLS, CDR2 YYNGEE. This CDR3 spans 15 amino acids.

The chain combines TRBV13 with TRBJ2-6, with 7 bases matching TRBD1. The CDR3 covers 16 residues. The germline V gene has CDR1 PRHDT and CDR2 FYEKMQ (reference sequence). J gave up 2 bases and V 5 bases, and 6 bases lay outside the gene matches. The DNA for the CDR3 is TGTGCCAGCAGCGTACGCAGGGGGACTGGGGCCAACGTCCTGACTTTC. Translated, it gives CASSVRRGTGANVLTF.

V and J are TRBV5-1 and TRBJ1-1, with D possibly being TRBD1 (5 bases). CDR1 SGHRS and CDR2 YFSETQ come from the germline V gene. The CDR3 runs 15 residues. Trimming took off 4 bases at V and 1 base at J, with 14 bases between the two ends. CDR3 protein: CASSGLQEGNTEAFF. CDR3 bases: TGCGCCAGCAGCGGACTACAGGAAGGGAACACTGAAGCTTTCTTT. The full variable domain, completed using reference TRBV5-1 and TRBJ1-1, is KAGVTQTPRYLIKTRGQQVTLSCSPISGHRSVSWYQQTPGQGLQFLFEYFSETQRNKGNFPGRFSGRQFSNSRSEMNVSTLELGDSALYLCASSGLQEGNTEAFFGQGTRLTVV.